This T cell receptor (beta chain) stems from a study of CD4 T cells in relation to SARS-CoV-2 and coronaviruses (dated by TCRdb to 2020 to 2023). At the level of the whole study: Shared crossreactive spike epitopes were mapped to their HLA restriction using patient-derived lymphoblastoid cell lines. The study assessed, at the TCR clonotype level, memory CD4+ T cell crossreactivity between SARS-CoV-2 and common cold coronavirus spike proteins. The Adaptive Biotechnologies TCR-sequencing kit was used for samples from three pre-COVID donors and for the naive versus memory experiments, whereas the other data were Illumina-based. Expansion assays from other donors in the study were sequenced with a different, Illumina-based TCR-beta assay. The full study reports these points: Compared with monoreactive clones, crossreactive clones had significantly weaker SARS-CoV-2-driven expansion, a result consistent with antigenic imprinting. Because no donor provided both pre-pandemic and post-infection samples, tracing the source of pre-existing responses was limited. Small numbers of patients and of tested TCRs were a limitation of the study. Memory CD4+ clonotypes crossrecognizing SARS-CoV-2 and at least one common cold coronavirus spike were found in 60% to 75% of donors. Naive versus memory sequencing indicated that memory recall responses, rather than primary responses primed during culture, are detected by the assay. Crossreactivity analysis centred on spike protein, so crossreactivity against other viral proteins was not assessed.

CD4+ T cells from unexposed donors were collected before the COVID-19 pandemic (2011-2018). Naive and memory CD4+ T cells were separated from cryopreserved PBMCs through CD4 enrichment, which was followed by EasySep naive CD4+ T cell enrichment. Leukapheresis product for the unexposed donors was bought commercially. Ficoll-Paque PLUS gradient centrifugation was used to isolate PBMCs from leukapheresis product or whole blood. PBMCs were either used fresh in the expansion assay or cryopreserved at -140 degrees C. The QIAamp Micro DNA Kit was used to extract genomic DNA from the CD4+ T cells. DNA from uncultured naive and memory CD4+ T cells underwent immunoSEQ TCR-beta sequencing at deep resolution. The study's own analysis went as follows. During preprocessing, nonproductive sequences were removed, as were CDR3s that did not start with C, did not end with F or W, or were shorter than 7 amino acids. Cultured and uncultured naive and memory CD4+ repertoires were searched for previously identified spike- and CEF-reactive CDR3s. CDR3 homology was quantified as pairwise Levenshtein distance, calculated with the stringdist R package after three terminal residues were trimmed from each end. TCRdb provides this immuneACCESS table in a form limited to in-frame rearrangements. Some clones are lacking; in checked studies, under half of them reflect an unresolved V gene, and why the rest are absent is not known. V, J and clone size are taken as reported in that table, and D and trimming were inferred from the DNA itself. The sample data list 65,000 or so clones, and about 95% of these were observed just once. Of the sample, 0.13% to 0.15% falls within the top ten clones.

The CDR3 holds 13 amino acids from the cysteine to the phenylalanine. Just CDR3 DNA is preserved here, 39 bases in frame from base 1. Reading the germline V gene gives CDR1 MNHEY and CDR2 SVGEGT. Here V drops 6 bases and J drops 3 bases, and the junction holds 4 bases not matched to any gene. This clone was recorded only once. No cognate antigen has been identified for it. No qualities accompany the bases; no much larger clone lies one base away. The receptor's source is a human donor in good health. The specimen was naive CD4+ T cells from PBMCs. Reading the label with the study, this specimen's cell subset or site is: naive CD4+ T cells isolated by negative enrichment. Rearrangement joined TRBV6-2 or TRBV6-3 to TRBJ2-7; TRBD2 fits 8 bases in the junction. CDR3 protein: CASSRGGNYEQYF. The sequenced DNA: TGTGCCAGCAGCCGGGGGGGTAACTACGAGCAGTACTTC.